This is a list of T cell receptor beta chains from one sample in a study of cytomegalovirus exposure and HLA in healthy donors. Here immunoSEQ multiplex PCR was the method, and the copy in TCRdb shows in-frame clones only, minus some. The table includes around 130,000 clones, about 80% detected once. Sequenced: PBMCs. All receptors derive from a man aged 45 to 65 in good health and CMV-seronegative. The CDR3 runs from the conserved cysteine through the conserved F or W. The D gene is left open where the match is weak. Part of the rows lack a size; the others show once, few, many or a class for expanded clones.

TRBD1,TRBV7-3,few,TRBJ2-2,CASSLTSTGNPGELFF,TGTGCCAGCAGCTTAACGTCGACAGGGAACCCCGGGGAGCTGTTTTTT
TRBD2,TRBV27,.,TRBJ2-1,CASSATSGRPSYNEQFF,TGTGCCAGCAGTGCGACTAGCGGGAGACCCTCCTACAATGAGCAGTTCTTC
TRBD1,TRBV29-1,.,TRBJ2-7,CSVSPGQSSYEQYF,TGCAGCGTATCACCGGGACAGAGCTCCTACGAGCAGTACTTC
TRBD2,TRBV27,.,TRBJ2-7,CASSSPGLVSEQYF,TGTGCCAGCAGTTCCCCGGGACTAGTAAGCGAGCAGTACTTC
.,TRBV28,.,TRBJ2-7,CASTKTGTGYEQYF,TGTGCCAGCACCAAAACAGGGACGGGCTACGAGCAGTACTTC
TRBD1,TRBV27,.,TRBJ2-7,CASSWTGMEQYF,TGTGCCAGCAGCTGGACAGGGATGGAGCAGTACTTC
.,TRBV6-5,.,TRBJ1-4,CASSYSTGTNEKLFF,TGTGCCAGCAGTTACTCCACAGGGACTAATGAAAAACTGTTTTTT
TRBD1,TRBV10-2,few,TRBJ1-2,CASRQGADGYTF,TGCGCCAGCAGACAGGGGGCCGACGGCTACACCTTC
.,TRBV10-3,.,TRBJ2-5,CAISPDSNQETQYF,TGTGCCATCAGCCCGGACAGCAACCAAGAGACCCAGTACTTC
TRBD2,TRBV5-1,.,TRBJ2-1,CASSPRLAGGLYSEQFF,TGCGCCAGCAGCCCCAGACTAGCGGGAGGCCTCTATAGTGAGCAGTTCTTC
TRBD1,TRBV10-1,.,TRBJ2-7,CASSATGGKWNEQYF,TGCGCCAGCAGCGCTACAGGGGGCAAGTGGAACGAGCAGTACTTC
.,TRBV7-2,.,TRBJ2-7,CASSLASGPPYEQYF,TGTGCCAGCAGCTTAGCTTCAGGTCCCCCGTACGAGCAGTACTTC
.,TRBV7-8,.,TRBJ1-1,CASSLVAGDTEAFF,TGTGCCAGCAGCTTAGTGGCAGGGGACACTGAAGCTTTCTTT
.,TRBV5-1,.,TRBJ2-3,CASSLAGTTQYF,TGCGCCAGCAGCTTGGCAGGTACTACGCAGTATTTT
TRBD1,TRBV7-9,.,TRBJ2-1,CASSLVGQAYNEQFF,TGTGCCAGCAGCTTAGTAGGACAGGCGTACAATGAGCAGTTCTTC
.,TRBV27,few,TRBJ1-2,CASSIGGEYGYTF,TGTGCCAGCTCCATCGGGGGAGAGTATGGCTACACCTTC
TRBD2,TRBV19,few,TRBJ2-1,CASSTKTSGMRLYNEQFF,TGTGCCAGTAGTACAAAGACTAGCGGGATGAGGCTCTACAATGAGCAGTTCTTC
.,TRBV27,.,TRBJ1-3,CASSRLTGPSGNTIYF,TGTGCCAGCAGTCGCTTGACAGGCCCCTCTGGAAACACCATATATTTT
TRBD2,TRBV28,.,TRBJ2-2,CASLGRLAGVGELFF,TGTGCCAGTCTGGGAAGACTAGCGGGAGTCGGGGAGCTGTTTTTT
.,TRBV2,.,TRBJ1-4,CASSGASVNEKLFF,TGTGCCAGCAGTGGAGCGTCAGTTAATGAAAAACTGTTTTTT
.,TRBV5-1,.,TRBJ2-1,CASSTWTVSYNEQFF,TGCGCCAGCAGCACCTGGACAGTCTCCTACAATGAGCAGTTCTTC
TRBD2,TRBV11-3,.,TRBJ2-1,CASSLAGTSGINEQFF,TGTGCCAGCAGCTTGGCCGGGACTAGCGGAATAAATGAGCAGTTCTTC
.,TRBV28,.,TRBJ2-3,CASSSRQAFDPDTQYF,TGTGCCAGCAGTTCCAGACAGGCCTTTGATCCAGATACGCAGTATTTT
.,TRBV9,.,TRBJ2-2,CASNKNTGELFF,TGTGCCAGCAACAAGAACACCGGGGAGCTGTTTTTT
TRBD2,TRBV28,.,TRBJ2-7,CAAEDRAGVHEQYF,TGTGCCGCAGAGGATCGAGCGGGAGTCCACGAGCAGTACTTC
TRBD1,TRBV18,.,TRBJ1-5,CASSPPGTGNQPQHF,TGTGCCAGCTCACCACCGGGGACAGGGAATCAGCCCCAGCATTTT
TRBD1,TRBV2,.,TRBJ1-4,CASRNWGTGIRDEKLFF,TGTGCCAGCAGGAACTGGGGGACAGGGATCCGGGATGAAAAACTGTTTTTT
.,TRBV6-1,.,TRBJ2-7,CASSRWAGAEQYF,TGTGCCAGCAGTCGATGGGCAGGGGCCGAGCAGTACTTC
.,TRBV23-1,.,TRBJ1-3,CASSQSPGQESSGNTIYF,TGCGCCAGCAGTCAATCGCCGGGACAAGAAAGCTCTGGAAACACCATATATTTT
TRBD2,TRBV4-3,.,TRBJ2-3,CASSRGAGASADTQYF,TGCGCCAGCAGTCGGGGCGCGGGAGCTTCGGCAGATACGCAGTATTTT
TRBD1,TRBV15,.,TRBJ2-1,CATSPRGTGIYNEQFF,TGTGCCACCAGCCCCCGGGGGACAGGAATCTACAATGAGCAGTTCTTC
TRBD1,TRBV10-2,.,TRBJ1-2,CASSGGTGLQGAILYGYTF,TGCGCCAGCAGTGGGGGCACCGGCCTACAGGGGGCGATCCTCTATGGCTACACCTTC
.,TRBV19,.,TRBJ2-7,CATRGGAGEQYF,TGTGCCACACGAGGGGGGGCGGGGGAGCAGTACTTC
TRBD1,TRBV6-5,.,TRBJ2-1,CASSSPGQGEQFF,TGTGCCAGCAGTTCGCCCGGACAGGGCGAGCAGTTCTTC
TRBD2,TRBV28,.,TRBJ2-2,CASSLHSGSTGELFF,TGTGCCAGCAGTTTACACAGCGGGAGCACCGGGGAGCTGTTTTTT
TRBD1,TRBV29-1,.,TRBJ2-5,CSVDRGTGWAQYF,TGCAGCGTTGATAGGGGGACAGGGTGGGCCCAGTACTTC
TRBD2,TRBV19,.,TRBJ2-1,CASSIATSGGNEQFF,TGTGCCAGTAGTATAGCGACTAGCGGAGGCAATGAGCAGTTCTTC